The source of this TCR beta chain is a study of T cells in localized non-small cell lung cancer. Repertoires were generated with immunoSEQ multiplex PCR, while TCRdb's copy carries only in-frame clones and drops some. Of 45,000 to 50,000 clones detected, about 86% appear once; the ten largest clones hold about 2.5%. Study-level results: Longer overall survival was linked to higher blood T cell density.

Notes on this clone: Its target is unknown.

Trimming shortened V by 2 bases and J by 4 bases, and 15 bases separated the two germline ends. Per germline, CDR1 ENHRY and CDR2 SYGVKD. The CDR3 is 17 amino acids. This TCR was sampled from a man aged 40-75 years with stage II lung adenocarcinoma. This chain links TRBV10-3 with TRBJ1-6; D unclear. Sequencing used PBMCs, obtained before any cancer treatment. CDR3 in amino acids: CAISERRQLRYNSPLHF. Written as DNA, the CDR3 is TGTGCCATCAGTGAGCGTAGGCAGCTTCGTTATAATTCACCCCTCCACTTT.